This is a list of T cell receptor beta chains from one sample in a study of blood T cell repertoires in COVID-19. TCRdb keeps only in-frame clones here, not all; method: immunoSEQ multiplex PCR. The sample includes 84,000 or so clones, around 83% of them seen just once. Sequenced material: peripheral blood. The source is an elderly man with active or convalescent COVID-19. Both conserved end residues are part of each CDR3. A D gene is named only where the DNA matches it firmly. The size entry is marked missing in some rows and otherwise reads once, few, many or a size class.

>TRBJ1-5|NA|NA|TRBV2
CEPGLRNQPQHF
TGTGAGCCAGGGCTGAGGAATCAGCCCCAGCATTTT
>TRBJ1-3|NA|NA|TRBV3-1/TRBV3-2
CASSRSDRPDTIYF
TGTGCCAGCAGCCGATCAGACAGGCCGGACACCATATATTTT
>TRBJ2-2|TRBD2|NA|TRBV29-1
CSVAGGRAGELFF
TGCAGCGTTGCGGGAGGCAGGGCCGGGGAGCTGTTTTTT
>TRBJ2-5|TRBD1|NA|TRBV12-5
CASGSGQGQETQYF
TGTGCTAGTGGTTCGGGACAGGGACAAGAGACCCAGTACTTC
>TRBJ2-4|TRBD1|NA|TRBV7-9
CASSSEGAYKNIQYF
TGTGCCAGCAGCAGCGAGGGGGCATACAAAAACATTCAGTACTTC
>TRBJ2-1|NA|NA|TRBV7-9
CASSFGESLRFF
TGTGCCAGCAGCTTCGGGGAGAGCCTCCGGTTCTTC
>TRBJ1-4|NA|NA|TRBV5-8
CASQDSGRATNEKLFF
TGTGCCAGCCAGGACAGTGGCAGGGCAACTAATGAAAAACTGTTTTTT
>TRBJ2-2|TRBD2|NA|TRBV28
CASSSGSGGARGELFF
TGTGCCAGCAGTTCCGGGAGCGGGGGGGCCCGTGGGGAGCTGTTTTTT
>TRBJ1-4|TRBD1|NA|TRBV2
CASRGDSLNEKLFF
TGTGCCAGCAGGGGGGACAGCTTAAATGAAAAACTGTTTTTT
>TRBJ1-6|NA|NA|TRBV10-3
CAISEGQRNSPLHF
TGTGCCATCAGTGAGGGACAGAGAAATTCACCCCTCCACTTT
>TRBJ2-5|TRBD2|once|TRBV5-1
CASSFDGLAGEETQYF
TGCGCCAGCAGCTTCGACGGACTAGCGGGGGAAGAGACCCAGTACTTC
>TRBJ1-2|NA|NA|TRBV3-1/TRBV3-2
CASSQESVGYTF
TGTGCCAGCAGCCAAGAATCGGTTGGCTACACCTTC
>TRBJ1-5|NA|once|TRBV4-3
CASSQAEGNQPQHF
TGCGCCAGCAGCCAAGCAGAAGGCAATCAGCCCCAGCATTTT
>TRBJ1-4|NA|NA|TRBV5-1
CATRRDAGGGEKLFF
TGCGCCACCCGGAGGGACGCGGGAGGAGGTGAAAAACTGTTTTTT
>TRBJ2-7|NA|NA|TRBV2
CAGQLQGGYEQYF
TGTGCCGGCCAGCTACAGGGGGGGTACGAGCAGTACTTC
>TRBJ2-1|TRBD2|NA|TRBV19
CASSITLAGGYNEQFF
TGTGCCAGTAGTATAACACTAGCGGGGGGGTACAATGAGCAGTTCTTC
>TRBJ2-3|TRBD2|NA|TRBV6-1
CASSEQRELGFDTQYF
TGTGCCAGCAGTGAACAGCGGGAGCTAGGGTTCGATACGCAGTATTTT
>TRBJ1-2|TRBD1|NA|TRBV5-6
CASRLGQLSSNYGYTF
TGTGCCAGCAGGCTGGGACAGTTAAGTTCTAACTATGGCTACACCTTC
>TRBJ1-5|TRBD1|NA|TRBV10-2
CASSNTGGANQPQHF
TGCGCCAGCAGCAATACAGGGGGCGCGAATCAGCCCCAGCATTTT